What follows is one T cell receptor beta chain and its context. The sample belongs to a study of blood T cell repertoires in COVID-19. At the level of the study: There were acute and convalescent COVID-19 samples, and they came from the United States, Italy and Spain.

As handled by the study authors: Using reference gene primer amplification, nucleated cell counts were estimated. Produced via immunoSEQ multiplex PCR; TCRdb's table is partial and in-frame only. V and J calls and clone size come straight from that table; D and trimming were deduced from the DNA. In the table there are 250,000 to 350,000 clones, roughly 90% of which are singletons. Germline V gene data show CDR1 as LGHNA and CDR2 as YNFKEQ. After removal of 8 bases from V and 1 base from J, the junction contained 3 bases not matched to a gene. This CDR3 is 14 amino acids long. V usage is TRBV4-2 and J usage is TRBJ2-5, with 11 positions matching TRBD2. Specimen: peripheral blood. This sequence originates from a man younger than 45 with acute or convalescent COVID-19. CDR3 amino acids: CASRLAGGQETQYF. For the CDR3, the DNA is TGTGCCAGCCGGCTAGCGGGGGGCCAAGAGACCCAGTACTTC.